This TCR beta chain stems from a study of blood T cell repertoires in COVID-19. Study-wide context: T cells, B-cell-depleted T cells, or PBMCs supplied cDNA or gDNA.

In the original workflow: For nucleated cells, counts were estimated from reference gene primer amplification. TCRdb keeps only in-frame clones here, not all; method: immunoSEQ multiplex PCR. The DNA gave D and trimming, while V, J and clone size come from that table. Counted here are approximately 77,000 clones, approximately 81% occurring once; the ten biggest clones make up about 20%. This CDR3 comprises 15 residues. The V gene end was trimmed by 3 bases and the J gene end by 2 bases; junction bases not matched to a gene: 9. The germline V gene has CDR1 DFQATT and CDR2 SNEGSKA (reference sequence).

Sequenced material: peripheral blood. The origin of this receptor is a woman aged 55-69 years with acute or convalescent COVID-19. The rearrangement uses TRBV20-1 and TRBJ2-5; 7 positions match TRBD2. CDR3 sequence: CSASLAGVRQETQYF. The CDR3 DNA sequence: TGCAGTGCTAGTCTGGCGGGGGTTCGACAAGAGACCCAGTACTTC.